This T cell receptor beta chain was found in a study of blood T cell repertoires in COVID-19. As for the study in general: The samples span acute and convalescent COVID-19 from the United States, Italy and Spain. T cells, B-cell-depleted T cells, or PBMCs provided the cDNA or gDNA that served as material.

Study processing details: The authors estimated nucleated cell counts from reference gene primer amplification. Sequencing used immunoSEQ multiplex PCR; TCRdb keeps in-frame clones, though not all of them. The DNA was the basis for D and trimming; V, J and clone size are from that table. The repertoire holds some 110,000 clones, with 70% to 85% as singletons. Sequencing was done on a sample of peripheral blood. The TCR comes from a man between 65 and 79 years old with active or convalescent COVID-19.

CDR3 in DNA: TGTGCCAGCAGCCCGGGACTAGCGGGAGGGAGGGCAGATACGCAGTATTTT. Its protein is CASSPGLAGGRADTQYF. This chain connects TRBV13 to TRBJ2-3; 16 positions match TRBD2. Losses at the gene ends were 5 bases for V and 4 bases for J; bases not matched to a gene: 6. Germline loops: CDR1 PRHDT, CDR2 FYEKMQ (reference sequence). This CDR3 contains 17 residues.